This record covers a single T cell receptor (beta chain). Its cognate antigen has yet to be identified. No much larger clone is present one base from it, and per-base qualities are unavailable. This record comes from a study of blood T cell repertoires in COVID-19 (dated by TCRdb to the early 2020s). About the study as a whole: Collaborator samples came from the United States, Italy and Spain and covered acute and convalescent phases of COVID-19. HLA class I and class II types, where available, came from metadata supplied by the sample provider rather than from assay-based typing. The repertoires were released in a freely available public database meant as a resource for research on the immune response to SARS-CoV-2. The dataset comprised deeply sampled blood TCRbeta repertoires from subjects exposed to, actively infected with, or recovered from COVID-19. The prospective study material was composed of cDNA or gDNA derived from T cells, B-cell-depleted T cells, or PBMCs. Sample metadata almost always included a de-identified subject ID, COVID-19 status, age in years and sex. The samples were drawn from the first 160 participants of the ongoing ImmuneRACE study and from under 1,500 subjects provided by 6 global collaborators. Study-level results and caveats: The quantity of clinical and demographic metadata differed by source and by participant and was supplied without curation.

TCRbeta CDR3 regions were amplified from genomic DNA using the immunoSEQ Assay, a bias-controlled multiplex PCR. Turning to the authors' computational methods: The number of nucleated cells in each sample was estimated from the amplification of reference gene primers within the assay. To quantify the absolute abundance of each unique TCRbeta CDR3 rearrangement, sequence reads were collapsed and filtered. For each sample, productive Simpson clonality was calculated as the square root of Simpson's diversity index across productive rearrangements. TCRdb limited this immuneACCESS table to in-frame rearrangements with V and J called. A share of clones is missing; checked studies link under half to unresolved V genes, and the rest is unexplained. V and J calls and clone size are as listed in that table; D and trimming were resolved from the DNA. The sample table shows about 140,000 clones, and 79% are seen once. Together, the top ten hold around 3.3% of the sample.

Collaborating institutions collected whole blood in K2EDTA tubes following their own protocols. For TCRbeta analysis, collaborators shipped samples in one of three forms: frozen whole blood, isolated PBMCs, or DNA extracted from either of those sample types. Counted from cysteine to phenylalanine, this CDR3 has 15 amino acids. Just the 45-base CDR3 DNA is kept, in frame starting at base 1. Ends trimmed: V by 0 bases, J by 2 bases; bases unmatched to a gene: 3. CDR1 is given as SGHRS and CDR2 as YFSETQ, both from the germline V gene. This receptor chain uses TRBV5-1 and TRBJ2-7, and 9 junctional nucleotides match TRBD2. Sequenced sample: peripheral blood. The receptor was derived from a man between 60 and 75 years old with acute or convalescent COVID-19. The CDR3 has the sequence CASSLVAGEAYEQYF. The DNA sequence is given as TGCGCCAGCAGCTTGGTAGCGGGAGAGGCCTACGAGCAGTACTTC.